Here is one T cell receptor (beta chain) with its context. The source of the sample is a study of blood T cell repertoires in COVID-19. For the study at large: Recovery among Cohort 3 donors was established by two negative PCRs, clearance, or symptom resolution. Spain, Italy and the United States supplied samples that represented acute and convalescent COVID-19. Sample material is recorded as cDNA or gDNA derived from T cells, B-cell-depleted T cells, or PBMCs.

Authors' analysis steps: Reference gene primer amplification yielded estimated nucleated cell counts. Repertoires were generated with immunoSEQ multiplex PCR, while TCRdb's copy carries only in-frame clones and drops some. V and J calls and clone size are as listed in that table; D and trimming were resolved from the DNA. The sample has roughly 150,000 clones, 79% seen once; the top ten hold around 20%. This CDR3 spans 15 amino acids. V lost 1 base and J 3 bases, leaving 13 bases between the germline ends. CDR1 MGHRA and CDR2 YSYEKL come from the germline V gene. The sequence was obtained from a woman in her 70s in a cohort exposed to, infected with or recovered from COVID-19 (not recorded which). Sequenced sample: PBMCs or T cells enriched from blood (not recorded which). This rearrangement joins TRBV4-1 to TRBJ2-7; D gene ambiguous. This CDR3 reads CASSQVLARGYEQYF. The CDR3 nucleotides read TGCGCCAGCAGCCAAGTACTGGCTCGCGGCTACGAGCAGTACTTC.